The rows below give T cell receptor beta chains drawn from one sample of a study of response to subunit inactivated influenza vaccine. Via MiXCR, TCRdb re-called the RT-PCR reads, giving one row per CDR3 protein. Altogether about 540,000 distinct CDR3 sequences are present, less than 25% being singletons, with the ten largest covering 2.8%. The same sample was also used in a study of T cells expressing NK-cell markers.

This specimen was CD4+ T cells sorted from PBMCs, taken 11 to 12 days after vaccination. Receptor source: a man aged 45 to 65 who received an inactivated influenza vaccine. Each CDR3 is given without its conserved first and last residue.

j_call v_call cdr3_length cdr3_aa
TRBJ1-6 TRBV20-1 12 SAMTEIYNSPLH
TRBJ1-2 TRBV7-2 11 ASSYPGDYGYT
TRBJ1-6 TRBV9 13 ASSVGVTGSSPLH
TRBJ2-7 TRBV15 13 ATALEVGSFYEQY
TRBJ2-1 TRBV12-3/TRBV12-4 11 ASSFLKQGEQF
TRBJ2-1 TRBV12-3/TRBV12-4 12 ASSWDRGGNEQF
TRBJ2-5 TRBV29-1 13 SVTLTGGRGETQY
TRBJ2-3 TRBV12-3/TRBV12-4 10 ASRLDTDTQY
TRBJ2-2 TRBV10-3 11 AISNLVTGELF
TRBJ2-5 TRBV5-1 15 ASSPGLAGGSQETQY
TRBJ1-2 TRBV10-2 12 ASSVVGSNYGYT
TRBJ2-7 TRBV6-1 13 ASTKNPGASYEQY
TRBJ2-3 TRBV10-3 10 ASRGYGDTQY
TRBJ2-7 TRBV5-1 12 ASRSGTGGLGQY
TRBJ2-2 TRBV19 13 ASSPLLTSTGELF
TRBJ2-7 TRBV29-1 12 SVEEDGGYYEQY
TRBJ1-1 TRBV3-1 12 ASSQGNRGTEAF
TRBJ1-1 TRBV4-2 13 ASSQEGPGNTEAF
TRBJ1-1 TRBV12-3/TRBV12-4 12 ASSFQGLNTEAF
TRBJ1-2 TRBV20-1 12 SARDLDQLYGYT
TRBJ1-2 TRBV7-2 12 ASSPDVALGGYT
TRBJ2-7 TRBV20-1 10 SAPGTGDEQY
TRBJ1-2 TRBV12-3/TRBV12-4 11 ASSLGGPYGYT
TRBJ2-3 TRBV4-1 15 ASSQGGGRRGTDTQY
TRBJ2-1 TRBV28 13 ASSLPTSAGPEQF
TRBJ1-1 TRBV7-9 12 ASSLITLNTEAF
TRBJ2-7 TRBV7-2 14 ASSIWTGQGAYEQY
TRBJ2-3 TRBV20-1 13 SARDRRQSTDTQY
TRBJ2-7 TRBV2 13 ASRRLAGGLYEQY
TRBJ2-1 TRBV11-3 15 ASSRGSGGGTYNEQF
TRBJ2-6 TRBV20-1 12 SAREATGANVLT
TRBJ2-5 TRBV18 13 ASSPPGTYQETQY
TRBJ2-4 TRBV20-1 12 SARIVRDINIQY
TRBJ2-7 TRBV27 13 ASSRSGTGLYEQY
TRBJ2-7 TRBV5-5 10 ASSETLYEQY
TRBJ1-1 TRBV14 13 ASSQGQGRRTEAF
TRBJ2-3 TRBV4-3 12 ASSQSGETDTQY
TRBJ2-2 TRBV7-2 12 ASTLASGPGELF
TRBJ1-1 TRBV9 11 ASSVVDGGEAF
TRBJ2-7 TRBV11-1 13 ASSPNTGLTGEQY
TRBJ1-4 TRBV6-5 13 ASSLTGGSGEKLF
TRBJ1-2 TRBV4-3 12 ASSQDRGFGGYT
TRBJ2-7 TRBV20-1 12 STPRQGADYEQY
TRBJ2-7 TRBV4-3 13 ASSQASRGTYEQY
TRBJ2-1 TRBV7-9 13 ASSYTGTSFSEQF
TRBJ2-7 TRBV3-1 9 ASSQVGEQY
TRBJ2-5 TRBV7-8 14 ASSLRGTSGIETQY
TRBJ2-7 TRBV6-2/TRBV6-3 11 ASSYSTPHKQY
TRBJ2-1 TRBV10-1 13 ASSDQGANFDEQF
TRBJ1-1 TRBV12-3/TRBV12-4 11 ASSLGGQVEAF
TRBJ2-7 TRBV29-1 11 SVRDTSSYEQY
TRBJ1-4 TRBV12-3/TRBV12-4 11 ASSLASAAKLF
TRBJ2-5 TRBV5-1 11 ASSLSIGETQY
TRBJ2-3 TRBV29-1 10 SVELSTDTQY
TRBJ2-1 TRBV29-1 12 SVEDRDRYNEQF
TRBJ2-3 TRBV7-2 12 ASSPDAPPDTQY